This entry lists 10 T cell receptor beta chains sequenced from one sample in a study of T cell clonotyping in hematopoietic cell transplantation. The method was immunoSEQ multiplex PCR; TCRdb's version includes in-frame clones alone and lacks a portion of them. The profile shows approximately 26,000 clones, 90% to 95% of them singletons. Regarding time point: recipient sample about 28 days before transplant, after cytoreduction. The specimen comprised peripheral blood mononuclear cells, sampled before stem cell transplant. All receptors derive from a man aged 45-65 years with acute myeloid leukemia. Some clones in this sample may be carry-over from other donors' samples.

V usage is TRBV5-6 and J usage is TRBJ1-5; no reliable D call. Germline-derived CDR1 and CDR2 are SGHDT and YYEEEE. The germline V and J ends were trimmed by 4 bases and 3 bases, with 8 bases remaining between them. The CDR3 covers 13 residues. The CDR3 sequence is CASSQYYNQPQHF. The CDR3 DNA reads as TGTGCCAGCAGCCAGTACTACAATCAGCCCCAGCATTTT. The full variable domain, rest sourced from reference TRBV5-6 and TRBJ1-5, is DAGVTQSPTHLIKTRGQQVTLRCSPKSGHDTVSWYQQALGQGPQFIFQYYEEEERQRGNFPDRFSGHQFPNYSSELNVNALLLGDSALYLCASSQYYNQPQHFGDGTRLSIL.

This rearrangement joins TRBV4-3 to TRBJ2-1, with TRBD2 matching over 9 bases. J lost 4 bases, V lost 0 bases, and 7 bases had no gene match. CDR1 LGHNA and CDR2 YSLEER come from the germline V gene. The CDR3 is made up of 17 amino acids. The CDR3 is CASSQDRGRALYNEQFF. The CDR3 region has the DNA TGCGCCAGCAGCCAAGATCGCGGGAGGGCGTTATACAATGAGCAGTTCTTC.

The chain combines TRBV19 with TRBJ2-2; D might be TRBD1 or TRBD2, each matching 5 bases. This CDR3 spans 15 amino acids. Deletions cut 4 bases from V and 3 bases from J, with 12 bases between. CDR1 is LNHDA and CDR2 is SQIVND in the germline V gene (reference sequence). CDR3 sequence: CASSSRDGYTGELFF. In DNA, the CDR3 is TGTGCCAGTAGTAGCCGGGACGGATACACCGGGGAGCTGTTTTTT.

A note on this clone: Other nucleotide sequences in the sample specify the same CDR3. CDR3 loop: CASSLARGTEAFF. The CDR3 nucleotides read TGTGCCAGCAGCTTAGCCAGGGGCACTGAAGCTTTCTTT. The gene calls are TRBV7-2 and TRBJ1-1; TRBD1 is a possible D gene (6 bases). Trimming removed 0 bases from V and 4 bases from J, with 6 bases in between. The germline gives CDR1 SGHTA, CDR2 FQGNSA. CDR3 length equals 13 residues.

The sample holds one count of this clone. The V and J genes are TRBV6-6 and TRBJ1-5; 7 positions agree with TRBD1. Germline V CDR1 and CDR2: MNHNY, SVGAGI (reference sequence). V lost 5 bases, J lost 0 bases, and 4 bases stayed unmatched. The CDR3 spans 15 residues. The CDR3 DNA follows: TGTGCCAGCAGTCCCGACAGGGTTAGCAATCAGCCCCAGCATTTT. This codes for CASSPDRVSNQPQHF.

The CDR3 sequence is CASSLGLDSYEQYF. The CDR3 coding sequence is TGTGCCAGCAGCTTAGGACTGGACTCCTACGAGCAGTACTTC. The V and J genes are TRBV5-4 and TRBJ2-7; tentatively, D is TRBD2 (5 bases). Between the trimmed V and J ends, which lost 2 bases and 0 bases, there was a span of 9 bases. Germline CDR1 and CDR2: SGHNT and YYREEE (reference sequence). CDR3 length equals 14 residues. Full variable domain (remainder filled in from reference TRBV5-4 and TRBJ2-7): ETGVTQSPTHLIKTRGQQVTLRCSSQSGHNTVSWYQQALGQGPQFIFQYYREEENGRGNFPPRFSGLQFPNYSSELNVNALELDDSALYLCASSLGLDSYEQYFGPGTRLTVT.

The chain uses TRBV5-5 and TRBJ1-5; no reliable D call. Trimming stripped 2 bases from V and 7 bases from J, with 16 bases between. The CDR3 is 15 amino acids. Germline V lookup: CDR1 SGHKS, CDR2 YYEKEE (reference sequence). The CDR3 region has the DNA TGTGCCAGCAGCTTTCTAGAGGGAAGAGGGCAGCCCCAGCATTTT. Protein sequence: CASSFLEGRGQPQHF.

The V call is TRBV29-1, the J call TRBJ2-4; weak D call: TRBD2 (6 bases). CDR3 length: 15 residues. V was pared by 7 bases and J by 0 bases, with 16 bases between. Germline V gene data show CDR1 as SQVTM and CDR2 as ANQGSEA. The CDR3 is CSAGTPGVAKNIQYF. The CDR3 bases are TGCAGCGCCGGGACTCCGGGAGTAGCCAAAAACATTCAGTACTTC.

The V call is TRBV27, the J call TRBJ1-1; D gene uncertain. The CDR3 length is 14 residues. V was cut by 3 bases and J by 3 bases, with 11 bases left in between. Germline V gene data show CDR1 as MNHEY and CDR2 as SMNVEV (reference sequence). CDR3 sequence (DNA): TGTGCCAGCAGTTTTCGGGAGGAGGACACTGAAGCTTTCTTT. Translating it yields CASSFREEDTEAFF.

V is TRBV27 and J is TRBJ1-2; the D gene is possibly TRBD1 (5 bases). Germline V gene sequence: CDR1 MNHEY, CDR2 SMNVEV (reference sequence). The CDR3 spans 15 residues. The V gene lost 3 bases and the J gene lost 7 bases, with 18 bases spanning the gap. CDR3 sequence reads: CASSLGLGGLGGYTF. In DNA, the CDR3 is TGTGCCAGCAGTTTGGGTCTTGGGGGTTTGGGTGGCTACACCTTC.